This TCR beta chain is drawn from a study of blood T cell repertoires in COVID-19. Study background: Donors in the United States, Italy and Spain gave samples during acute or convalescent COVID-19. Sample material is recorded as cDNA or gDNA derived from T cells, B-cell-depleted T cells, or PBMCs.

Study processing details: Reference gene primer amplification gave nucleated cell count estimates. Measured with immunoSEQ multiplex PCR; TCRdb has only the in-frame clones, and not every one. That table furnishes V, J and clone size, whereas the DNA furnished D and trimming. The repertoire holds roughly 280,000 clones, roughly 86% seen once, with just under 9% in the top ten. The CDR3 has 13 residues. Germline assignment: CDR1 SGHTA and CDR2 FQGTGA. The J segment lost 4 bases and the V segment lost 5 bases, leaving 4 bases of the junction unmatched. The sequencing input was peripheral blood. The chain combines TRBV7-3 with TRBJ2-7; 8 positions agree with TRBD2. This TCR was sampled from a man aged 35 to 55 with active or convalescent COVID-19. CDR3 amino acids: CASSALAGYEQYF. The CDR3 DNA reads as TGTGCCAGCAGCGCCCTAGCGGGTTACGAGCAGTACTTC. Complete variable domain (other parts from reference TRBV7-3 and TRBJ2-7): GAGVSQTPSNKVTEKGKYVELRCDPISGHTALYWYRQSLGQGPEFLIYFQGTGAADDSGLPNDRFFAVRPEGSVSTLKIQRTERGDSAVYLCASSALAGYEQYFGPGTRLTVT.